The present T cell receptor beta chain was sequenced within a study of blood T cell repertoires in COVID-19. Study information: Whether acute or convalescent, the COVID-19 samples came from the United States, Italy and Spain. Sources were T cells, B-cell-depleted T cells, or PBMCs; the material itself was cDNA or gDNA.

This clone has more than one count but fewer than ten. Profiling relied on immunoSEQ multiplex PCR, and the TCRdb table lists in-frame clones only, not all of them. The sample carries 25,000 to 35,000 clones, roughly 83% recorded once. Germline lookup yields CDR1 LGHDT and CDR2 YNNKEL (reference sequence). This CDR3 contains 16 residues. Trimming pared 1 base from V and 5 bases from J, leaving 17 bases between. This clonotype was sampled from a man between 65 and 85 years old with active COVID-19. The V and J genes are TRBV3-1 (or the pseudogene TRBV3-2) and TRBJ2-5; a possible D gene is TRBD2 (5 bases). The material sequenced was peripheral blood. CDR3 sequence: CASSQGGMRFVETQYF. CDR3 nucleotide sequence: TGTGCCAGCAGCCAAGGAGGGATGAGGTTTGTGGAGACCCAGTACTTC.